This TCR beta chain was observed in a study of blood T cell repertoires in COVID-19. Only in-frame clones appear in the TCRdb table, and some are missing; sequencing was by immunoSEQ multiplex PCR. The sample has about 45,000 clones, about 89% seen once. Germline V CDR1 and CDR2: MNHEY, SVGAGI. This CDR3 spans 15 amino acids. V lost 7 bases, J lost 2 bases, and 15 bases lay in between. Sequencing was performed on peripheral blood. This chain connects TRBV6-5 to TRBJ1-5; D not resolved. The sequence was obtained from a human donor in a cohort sampled during active COVID-19. DNA for the CDR3: TGTGCCAGCAACTTAGACGGGAGGGGCAATCAGCCCCAGCATTTT. As protein: CASNLDGRGNQPQHF.